These 17 T cell receptor beta chains originate from one sample sequenced in a study of T-cell reconstitution after alpha-beta-depleted transplantation in children. Construction of the TCRbeta library involved unique molecular identifiers. MiXCR, applied by TCRdb to the PCR reads, yields one record per CDR3 protein. The repertoire has under 250,000 distinct CDR3 sequences, 6.6% of them found once; the top ten carry less than 7%. The sequences come from PBMCs, collected before TCRalphabeta/CD19-depleted stem cell transplant. Source of these receptors: a boy aged 2 to 10 with acute lymphoblastic leukemia, due to receive a stem cell transplant.

This clonotype was detected many times. The genes are TRBV5-1 and TRBJ2-2; D may be TRBD1 (6 bases). The CDR3 sequence is 15 residues long. V gave up 3 bases and J gave up 2 bases, with 11 bases separating them. CDR1 SGHRS and CDR2 YFSETQ come from the germline V gene. The CDR3 DNA reads as TGCGCCAGCAGCTCGACAGGACCCAACACCGGGGAGCTGTTTTTT. Amino acid sequence: CASSSTGPNTGELFF.

This clonotype showed up many times. The rearrangement uses TRBV20-1 and TRBJ2-3; no reliable D call. Germline CDR1 reads DFQATT; CDR2 reads SNEGSKA (reference sequence). The CDR3 has 13 amino acids. The CDR3 DNA reads TGCAGAATCCATCTGGCAGTTACAGATACGCAGTATTTT. As protein: CRIHLAVTDTQYF.

This clonotype has only a few counts. The J gene is TRBJ2-3, the V gene TRBV4-2; 13 bases line up with TRBD2. Per the germline V gene, CDR1 is LGHNA and CDR2 is YNFKEQ. The CDR3 runs 17 residues. Germline trimming cut 3 bases from V and 7 bases from J; bases unmatched to any gene: 10. The CDR3 spells CASSQNLRGTSGNTQYF. CDR3 bases: TGTGCCAGCAGCCAGAATCTTCGGGGGACTAGCGGGAATACGCAGTATTTT.

There are many counts of this clonotype. This chain connects TRBV15 to TRBJ2-7; 7 nucleotides match TRBD1. The germline CDR1 and CDR2 sequences are LNHNV and YYDKDF (reference sequence). The CDR3 is 12 residues long. With 6 bases clipped from V and 4 bases from J, the junction kept 3 bases outside the gene matches. The CDR3 DNA sequence: TGTGCCACCAGGGGACAGCAATACGAGCAGTACTTC. The encoded protein is CATRGQQYEQYF.

The table lists this clonotype with many counts. The chain uses TRBV7-2 and TRBJ2-7, with D possibly TRBD1 on 5 matching bases. Trimming took 4 bases from V and 1 from J, leaving 14 bases between them. The CDR3 runs 15 residues. The germline V gene encodes CDR1 SGHTA and CDR2 FQGNSA. The CDR3 DNA follows: TGTGCCAGCAGCTCGACAGCGTCAAGGTCCTACGAGCAGTACTTC. It codes for CASSSTASRSYEQYF.

This clonotype was seen ten or more times. The J gene is TRBJ1-1, the V gene TRBV5-1; 7 positions agree with TRBD1. The CDR3 contains 14 residues. V lost 2 bases to trimming and J lost 6 bases; unmatched junction nucleotides: 7. Germline V gene lookup returns CDR1 SGHRS and CDR2 YFSETQ. The CDR3 spells CASSFARGSPEAFF. CDR3 DNA: TGCGCCAGCAGCTTTGCCAGGGGGAGTCCTGAAGCTTTCTTT.

At least ten counts were recorded for this clonotype. The chain joins TRBV20-1 to TRBJ1-5; D unclear. Looked up from germline, CDR1 is DFQATT and CDR2 is SNEGSKA (reference sequence). This CDR3 is built from 15 residues. Between the trimmed V and J ends, which lost 3 bases and 2 bases, there was a span of 14 bases. This CDR3 is CSARMDLPGNQPQHF. In nucleotides, the CDR3 is TGCAGTGCTAGGATGGACTTACCTGGCAATCAGCCCCAGCATTTT.

This clonotype was detected many times. The gene calls are TRBV5-5 and TRBJ1-5; no firm D call. The CDR3 runs to 16 residues. Germline lookup yields CDR1 SGHKS and CDR2 YYEKEE (reference sequence). Trimming took 0 bases from V and 3 from J, leaving 13 bases between them. The CDR3 DNA sequence: TGTGCCAGCAGCTTGGATTCTCAGGCTACCAATCAGCCCCAGCATTTT. Protein product: CASSLDSQATNQPQHF. The complete variable domain, with remaining parts taken from reference TRBV5-5 and TRBJ1-5, reads DAGVTQSPTHLIKTRGQQVTLRCSPISGHKSVSWYQQVLGQGPQFIFQYYEKEERGRGNFPDRFSARQFPNYSSELNVNALLLGDSALYLCASSLDSQATNQPQHFGDGTRLSIL.

This chain links TRBV28 with TRBJ1-1; the D is unclear. From germline, CDR1 is MDHEN and CDR2 SYDVKM. The CDR3 has 12 residues. The V and J ends lost 3 bases and 4 bases respectively, with 6 bases between them. The DNA of the CDR3 is TGTGCCAGCAGTTTTGTCGCCACTGAAGCTTTCTTT. This codes for CASSFVATEAFF.

This clonotype was seen a few times. The gene calls are TRBV24-1 and TRBJ2-5; the match to TRBD1 covers 9 bases. V lost 4 bases and J lost 5; bases outside the gene matches: 7. The CDR3 is made up of 15 amino acids. Per germline, CDR1 KGHDR and CDR2 SFDVKD. The CDR3 nucleotides read TGTGCCACCAGTGACGTGGGACAGGGAGGGGAGACCCAGTACTTC. Protein product: CATSDVGQGGETQYF.

This clonotype was found many times. The chain employs TRBV4-3 and TRBJ2-5; D call uncertain. This CDR3 contains 15 residues. The germline V gene has CDR1 LGHNA and CDR2 YSLEER. Deletions cut 0 bases from V and 5 bases from J, with 13 bases between. Here the CDR3 reads CASSQDLFRVETQYF. CDR3 DNA: TGCGCCAGCAGCCAAGATCTTTTTCGTGTGGAGACCCAGTACTTC.

This clonotype was observed many times. The genes are TRBV7-2 and TRBJ1-5; possibly TRBD1 for D (5 bases). The CDR3 consists of 15 residues. Trimming took off 6 bases at V and 6 bases at J, with 18 bases between the two ends. The germline V gene has CDR1 SGHTA and CDR2 FQGNSA. This CDR3 reads CASSLYGGGGQPQHF. CDR3 nucleotide sequence: TGTGCCAGCAGTCTGTACGGGGGAGGAGGTCAGCCCCAGCATTTT.

CDR3 residues: CASSYGGTSVAKNIQYF. CDR3 bases: TGTGCCAGCAGCTACGGGGGGACATCTGTAGCCAAAAACATTCAGTACTTC. V and J are TRBV7-9 and TRBJ2-4; the D gene is possibly TRBD2 (7 bases). The CDR3 has 17 amino acids. CDR1 and CDR2 from the germline V gene are SEHNR and FQNEAQ (reference sequence). Trimming left V 4 bases short and J 0 bases short, with 16 bases between.

The sample holds many counts of this clonotype. The chain links TRBV20-1 to TRBJ2-1; 9 positions agree with TRBD1. The CDR3 runs to 14 residues. In germline, CDR1 is DFQATT, CDR2 SNEGSKA (reference sequence). The V gene end was trimmed by 0 bases and the J gene end by 8 bases; junction bases not matched to a gene: 5. The DNA of the CDR3 is TGCAGTGCTAGAGAGGACAGGGGCGGGGATGAGCAGTTCTTC. Its translation is CSAREDRGGDEQFF.

The rearrangement links TRBV5-1 to TRBJ2-2, with D perhaps TRBD1 (6 bases). This CDR3 has 15 residues. Germline V gene sequence: CDR1 SGHRS, CDR2 YFSETQ. V was pared by 2 bases and J by 0 bases, with 8 bases between. The CDR3 reads CASSFGGPNTGELFF. DNA for the CDR3: TGCGCCAGCAGCTTTGGGGGCCCGAACACCGGGGAGCTGTTTTTT.

This clonotype is large in the sample. The rearrangement links TRBV7-9 to TRBJ2-5; no clear D gene. V gave up 5 bases and J gave up 2 bases, with 9 bases separating them. There are 13 residues in the CDR3. CDR1 is SEHNR, CDR2 FQNEAQ, per germline (reference sequence). The CDR3 coding sequence is TGTGCCAGCAGCGCACCAGAACAAGAGACCCAGTACTTC. Its protein is CASSAPEQETQYF.

This clonotype was observed many times. This rearrangement joins TRBV14 to TRBJ2-1; D ambiguous. Germline CDR1 and CDR2: SGHDN and FVKESK. Trimming took 4 bases from V and 12 from J, leaving 13 bases between them. CDR3 length equals 12 residues. DNA for the CDR3: TGTGCCAGCAGCCCCGGTAGAGTTGGGCAGTTCTTC. This translates into CASSPGRVGQFF.